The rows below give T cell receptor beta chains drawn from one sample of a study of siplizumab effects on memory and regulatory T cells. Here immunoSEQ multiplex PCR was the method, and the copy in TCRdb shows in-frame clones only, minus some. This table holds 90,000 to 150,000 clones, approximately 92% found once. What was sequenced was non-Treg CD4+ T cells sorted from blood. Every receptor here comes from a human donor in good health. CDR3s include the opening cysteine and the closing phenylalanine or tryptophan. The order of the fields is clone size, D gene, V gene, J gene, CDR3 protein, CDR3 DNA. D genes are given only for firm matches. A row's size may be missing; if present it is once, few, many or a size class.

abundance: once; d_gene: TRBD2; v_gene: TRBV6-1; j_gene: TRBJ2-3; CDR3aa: CASGEERLAVTDTQYF; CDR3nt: TGTGCCAGCGGTGAAGAACGACTAGCGGTAACAGATACGCAGTATTTT
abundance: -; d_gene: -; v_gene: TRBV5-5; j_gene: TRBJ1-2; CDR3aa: CASSITDGGRGSGYTF; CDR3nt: TGTGCCAGCAGTATAACGGACGGAGGGAGAGGGTCTGGCTACACCTTC
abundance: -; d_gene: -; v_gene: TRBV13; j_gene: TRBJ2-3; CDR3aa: CASSPRGTDTQYF; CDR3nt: TGTGCCAGCAGTCCCCGGGGCACAGATACGCAGTATTTT
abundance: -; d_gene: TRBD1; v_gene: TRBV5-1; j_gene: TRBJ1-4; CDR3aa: CASSLNVQGENEKLFF; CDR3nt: TGCGCCAGCAGCCTAAACGTACAGGGGGAGAATGAAAAACTGTTTTTT
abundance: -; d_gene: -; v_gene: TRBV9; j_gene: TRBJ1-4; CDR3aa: CASSVNGQGGEKLFF; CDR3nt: TGTGCCAGCAGCGTAAATGGGCAGGGCGGAGAAAAACTGTTTTTT
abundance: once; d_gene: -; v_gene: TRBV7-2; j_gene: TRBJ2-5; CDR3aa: CASMPFRHQETQYF; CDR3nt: TGTGCCAGCATGCCTTTCCGGCACCAAGAGACCCAGTACTTC
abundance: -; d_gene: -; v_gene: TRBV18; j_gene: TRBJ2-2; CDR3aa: CASSPFAGELFF; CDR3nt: TGTGCCAGCTCACCTTTCGCCGGGGAGCTGTTTTTT
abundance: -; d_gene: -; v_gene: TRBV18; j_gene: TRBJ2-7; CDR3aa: CASSPDSYEQYF; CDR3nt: TGTGCCAGCTCTCCCGACTCCTACGAGCAGTACTTC
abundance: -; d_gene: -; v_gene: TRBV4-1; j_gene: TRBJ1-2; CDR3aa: CASSQDGWGLDYGYTF; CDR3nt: TGCGCCAGCAGCCAAGATGGGTGGGGGTTAGACTATGGCTACACCTTC
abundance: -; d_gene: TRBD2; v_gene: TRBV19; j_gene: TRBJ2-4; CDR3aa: CASSTFGTSGGAEGRNIQYF; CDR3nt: TGTGCCAGTAGTACCTTCGGGACTAGCGGGGGGGCCGAGGGACGAAACATTCAGTACTTC
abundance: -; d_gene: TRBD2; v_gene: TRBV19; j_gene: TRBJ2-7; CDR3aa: CASTPGGGYEQYF; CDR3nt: TGTGCCAGTACCCCGGGAGGCGGGTACGAGCAGTACTTC
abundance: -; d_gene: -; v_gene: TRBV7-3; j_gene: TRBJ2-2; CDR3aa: CASSLQSAANTGELFF; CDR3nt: TGTGCCAGCAGCCTACAGTCCGCCGCGAACACCGGGGAGCTGTTTTTT
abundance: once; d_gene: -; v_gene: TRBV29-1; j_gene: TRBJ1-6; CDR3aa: CSVGRDGGSPLHF; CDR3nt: TGCAGCGTTGGGCGGGACGGCGGTTCACCCCTCCACTTT
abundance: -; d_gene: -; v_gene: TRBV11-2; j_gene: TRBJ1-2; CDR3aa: CASSLVRTSNYGYTF; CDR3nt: TGTGCCAGCAGCTTAGTGAGGACCTCTAACTATGGCTACACCTTC
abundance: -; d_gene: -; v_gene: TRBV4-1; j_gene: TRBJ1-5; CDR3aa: CASSQKGQERNQPQHF; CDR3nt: TGCGCCAGCAGCCAAAAAGGGCAGGAGCGTAATCAGCCCCAGCATTTT
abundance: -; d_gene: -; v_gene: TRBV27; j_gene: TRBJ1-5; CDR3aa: CASTGARGQPQHF; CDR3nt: TGTGCCAGCACGGGGGCGCGGGGACAGCCCCAGCATTTT
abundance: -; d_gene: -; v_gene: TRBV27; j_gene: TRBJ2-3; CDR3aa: CASVEGYTQYF; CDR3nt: TGTGCCAGCGTTGAGGGCTATACGCAGTATTTT
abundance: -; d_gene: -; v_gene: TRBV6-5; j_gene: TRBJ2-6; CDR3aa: CASSYSSGANVLTF; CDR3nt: TGTGCCAGCAGTTACTCGTCTGGGGCCAACGTCCTGACTTTC
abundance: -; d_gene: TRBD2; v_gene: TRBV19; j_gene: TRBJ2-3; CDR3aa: CASRASGAPLTDTQYF; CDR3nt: TGTGCCAGTAGGGCTAGCGGGGCGCCTCTCACAGATACGCAGTATTTT
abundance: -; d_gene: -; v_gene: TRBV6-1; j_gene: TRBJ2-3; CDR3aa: CASSLRISTDTQYF; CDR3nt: TGTGCCAGCAGTCTTCGGATCAGCACAGATACGCAGTATTTT
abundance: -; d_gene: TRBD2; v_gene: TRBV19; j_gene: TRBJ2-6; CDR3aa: CASSPGGLVTSGANVLTF; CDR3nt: TGTGCCAGTAGCCCCGGGGGACTAGTGACCTCTGGGGCCAACGTCCTGACTTTC
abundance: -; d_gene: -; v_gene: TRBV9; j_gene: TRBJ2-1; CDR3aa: CASSVVGFRGGGTYNEQFF; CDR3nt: TGTGCCAGCAGCGTAGTTGGATTTCGGGGTGGGGGCACCTACAATGAGCAGTTCTTC
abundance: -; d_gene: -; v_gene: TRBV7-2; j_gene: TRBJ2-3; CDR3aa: CASSLQWGGTDTQYF; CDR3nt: TGTGCCAGCAGCTTACAATGGGGGGGCACAGATACGCAGTATTTT
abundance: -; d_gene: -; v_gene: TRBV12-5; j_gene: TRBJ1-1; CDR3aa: CASGLSGKKAFF; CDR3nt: TGTGCTAGTGGTTTGTCAGGGAAGAAAGCTTTCTTT
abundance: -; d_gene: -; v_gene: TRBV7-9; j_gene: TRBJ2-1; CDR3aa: CASSGSDEQFF; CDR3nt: TGTGCCAGCAGCGGGTCGGATGAGCAGTTCTTC
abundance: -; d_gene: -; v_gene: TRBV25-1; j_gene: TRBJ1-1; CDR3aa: CASSPQGNEAFF; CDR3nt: TGTGCCAGCAGTCCGCAGGGGAATGAAGCTTTCTTT
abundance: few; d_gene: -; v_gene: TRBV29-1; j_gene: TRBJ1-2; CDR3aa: CSVVRGIYGYTF; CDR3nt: TGCAGCGTTGTGAGAGGGATCTATGGCTACACCTTC
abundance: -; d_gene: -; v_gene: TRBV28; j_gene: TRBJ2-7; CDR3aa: CASSPFSGEQYF; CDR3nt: TGTGCCAGCAGTCCCTTTAGCGGCGAGCAGTACTTC
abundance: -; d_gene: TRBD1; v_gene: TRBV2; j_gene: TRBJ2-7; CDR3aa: CASSRPTGTDEQYF; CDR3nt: TGTGCCAGCAGTAGACCGACAGGGACGGACGAGCAGTACTTC
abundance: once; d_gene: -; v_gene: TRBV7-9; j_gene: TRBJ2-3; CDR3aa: CASTRSDRTSTDTQYF; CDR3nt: TGTGCCAGCACACGGAGTGACAGAACTAGCACAGATACGCAGTATTTT